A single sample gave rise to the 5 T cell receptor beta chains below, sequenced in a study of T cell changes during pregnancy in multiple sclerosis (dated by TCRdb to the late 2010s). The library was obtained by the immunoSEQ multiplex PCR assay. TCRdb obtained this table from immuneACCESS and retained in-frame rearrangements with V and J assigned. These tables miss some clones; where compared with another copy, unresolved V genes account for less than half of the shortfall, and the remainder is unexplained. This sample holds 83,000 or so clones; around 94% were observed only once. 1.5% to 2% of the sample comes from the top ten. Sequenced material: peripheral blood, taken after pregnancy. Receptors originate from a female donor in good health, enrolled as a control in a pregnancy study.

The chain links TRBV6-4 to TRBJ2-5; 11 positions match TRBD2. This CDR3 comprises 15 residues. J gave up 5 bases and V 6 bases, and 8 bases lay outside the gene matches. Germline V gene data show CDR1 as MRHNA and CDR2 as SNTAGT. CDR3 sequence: CASSLTSGRGETQYF. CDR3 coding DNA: TGTGCCAGCAGCCTTACTAGCGGGAGAGGGGAGACCCAGTACTTC.

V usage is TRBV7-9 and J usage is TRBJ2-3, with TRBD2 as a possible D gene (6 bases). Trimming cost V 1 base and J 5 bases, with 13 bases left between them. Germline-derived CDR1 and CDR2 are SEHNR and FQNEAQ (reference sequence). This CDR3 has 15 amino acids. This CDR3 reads CASSLVWRAGDTQYF. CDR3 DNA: TGTGCCAGCAGCTTAGTATGGCGAGCGGGAGATACGCAGTATTTT.

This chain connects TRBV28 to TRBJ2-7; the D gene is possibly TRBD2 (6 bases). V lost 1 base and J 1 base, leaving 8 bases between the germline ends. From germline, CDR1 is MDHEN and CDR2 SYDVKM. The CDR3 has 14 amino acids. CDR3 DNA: TGTGCCAGCAGTTTATATGGGGGGTCCTACGAGCAGTACTTC. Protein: CASSLYGGSYEQYF.

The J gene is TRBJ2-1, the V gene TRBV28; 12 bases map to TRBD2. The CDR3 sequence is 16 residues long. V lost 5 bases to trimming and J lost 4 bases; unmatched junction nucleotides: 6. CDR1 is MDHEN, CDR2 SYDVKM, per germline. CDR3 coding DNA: TGTGCCAGCAGTCCGCCGACTAGCGGGAGTTACAATGAGCAGTTCTTC. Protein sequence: CASSPPTSGSYNEQFF.

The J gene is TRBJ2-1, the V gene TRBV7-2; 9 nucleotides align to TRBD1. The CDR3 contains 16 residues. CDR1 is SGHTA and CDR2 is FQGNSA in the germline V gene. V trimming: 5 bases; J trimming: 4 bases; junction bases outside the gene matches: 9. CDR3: CASSRTRDRVYNEQFF. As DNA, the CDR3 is TGTGCCAGCAGCCGGACCCGGGACAGGGTGTACAATGAGCAGTTCTTC.